The text below deals with one T cell receptor beta chain. This entry belongs to a study of blood T cell repertoires in COVID-19. This CDR3 region has 15 residues. Trimming cost V 4 bases and J 2 bases; bases outside gene matches: 3. Germline V gene sequence: CDR1 SGHRS, CDR2 YFSETQ. Per the authors' pipeline: From reference gene primer amplification, estimates of nucleated cell counts were derived. The repertoire was sequenced with immunoSEQ multiplex PCR; TCRdb's copy has only in-frame clones and lacks some. That table furnishes V, J and clone size, whereas the DNA furnished D and trimming. Here the sample spans approximately 110,000 clones, 70% to 90% being singletons.

The TCR sequence derives from a human donor in a cohort sampled during active COVID-19. The chain is built from TRBV5-1 and TRBJ2-7; 13 bases fit TRBD2. The sequencing sample was made of peripheral blood. Written as DNA, the CDR3 is TGCGCCAGCAGCGAGGGACTAGCGGGGCCCTACGAGCAGTACTTC. Translation gives CASSEGLAGPYEQYF.